Following are 13 T cell receptor beta chains from one sample sequenced in a study of blood T cell repertoires in COVID-19. The table came from immunoSEQ multiplex PCR; TCRdb's copy has only in-frame clones and leaves some out. The data contain approximately 250,000 clones, 75% to 85% of them singletons. Input material: peripheral blood. The receptors were sampled from a woman aged 45-60 years with acute or convalescent COVID-19.

The CDR3 is CASEIQSTDTQYF. In DNA form, the CDR3 reads TGTGCCAGTGAAATACAGAGCACAGATACGCAGTATTTT. The J gene is TRBJ2-3, the V gene TRBV12-3 or TRBV12-4; D gene ambiguous. V lost 9 bases, J lost 0 bases, and 10 bases lay in between. The CDR3 is made up of 13 amino acids.

Comments on this clone: The same CDR3 arises from other DNA sequences in this sample as well. In DNA, the CDR3 is TGTGCCAGCAGCTTAAGAGAAAGCTCTGGAAACACCATATATTTT. It translates to CASSLRESSGNTIYF. The chain carries TRBV7-2 and TRBJ1-3; D is unclear. Germline values: CDR1 SGHTA, CDR2 FQGNSA. The CDR3 contains 15 residues. The V end lost 2 bases, the J end lost 0 bases, and 8 bases lay between the germline ends.

The chain is built from TRBV30 and TRBJ2-1; 8 bases are a match to TRBD2. The germline CDR1 and CDR2 sequences are GTSNPN and SVGIG (reference sequence). This CDR3 has 15 amino acids. V was pared by 0 bases and J by 3 bases, with 4 bases of the junction left unmatched. In nucleotides, the CDR3 is TGTGCCTGGAGTGTACGGCGGGAGGTCTACAATGAGCAGTTCTTC. This codes for CAWSVRREVYNEQFF.

The chain carries TRBV18 and TRBJ1-5; no definite D call. The length of the CDR3 is 12 residues. V dropped 9 bases and J dropped 2 bases, with 8 bases sitting between them. CDR1 and CDR2 (germline): KGHSH, LQKENI. CDR3 in amino acids: CASQEGNQPQHF. The CDR3, as DNA: TGTGCCAGTCAGGAGGGCAATCAGCCCCAGCATTTT.

V gene TRBV5-4 combines with J gene TRBJ2-7; possibly TRBD1 for D (5 bases). V was pared by 7 bases and J by 0 bases, with 8 bases between. The V gene's germline CDR1 is SGHNT and CDR2 YYREEE (reference sequence). The CDR3 extends over 12 amino acids. CDR3 DNA: TGTGCCAGCCAAGACAGCTCCTACGAGCAGTACTTC. Translated, it gives CASQDSSYEQYF. The full variable domain, completed using reference TRBV5-4 and TRBJ2-7, is ETGVTQSPTHLIKTRGQQVTLRCSSQSGHNTVSWYQQALGQGPQFIFQYYREEENGRGNFPPRFSGLQFPNYSSELNVNALELDDSALYLCASQDSSYEQYFGPGTRLTVT.

In DNA form, the CDR3 reads TGTGCCAGCAGTCCCTCCGGGAGCTTCTTGGTGGGGGGCTACACCTTC. Protein sequence: CASSPSGSFLVGGYTF. The rearrangement joins TRBV28 to TRBJ1-2; D unclear. CDR1 and CDR2 (germline): MDHEN, SYDVKM. The length of the CDR3 is 16 residues. Trimming shortened V by 5 bases and J by 8 bases, and 24 bases separated the two germline ends.

The rearrangement joins TRBV27 to TRBJ2-5; the D gene is possibly TRBD1 (6 bases). Germline CDR1 is MNHEY and CDR2 is SMNVEV (reference sequence). V was clipped by 2 bases and J by 4 bases, with 14 bases between them. This CDR3 has 15 residues. As DNA, the CDR3 is TGTGCCAGCAGTTTAGGCCCAGGGGCGGGAGAGACCCAGTACTTC. Translation: CASSLGPGAGETQYF.

The genes are TRBV7-9 and TRBJ2-7, with 9 bases aligning to TRBD1. CDR3 length equals 16 residues. Germline V gene sequence: CDR1 SEHNR, CDR2 FQNEAQ (reference sequence). The V segment lost 2 bases and the J segment 4 bases; nucleotides outside the gene matches: 9. The CDR3 spells CASSLNLVDRGYEQYF. Written as DNA, the CDR3 is TGTGCCAGCAGCTTAAATCTTGTGGACAGGGGATACGAGCAGTACTTC.

This chain links TRBV19 with TRBJ1-1; D unclear. Germline CDR1 LNHDA, CDR2 SQIVND (reference sequence). This CDR3 contains 16 residues. V was trimmed by 3 bases and J by 0 bases, leaving 14 bases between them. This CDR3 is CASSIEGRELNTEAFF. The CDR3 nucleotides are TGTGCCAGTAGTATTGAGGGCAGAGAATTGAACACTGAAGCTTTCTTT.

The chain links TRBV25-1 to TRBJ2-5; D is possibly TRBD2 (6 bases). This CDR3 has 14 residues. Germline V gene sequence: CDR1 MGHDK, CDR2 SYGVNS. V was cut by 3 bases and J by 5 bases, with 13 bases left in between. The CDR3 coding sequence is TGTGCCAGCAGTGATTTCGGGGAGGTGGAGACCCAGTACTTC. This encodes CASSDFGEVETQYF.

This rearrangement joins TRBV7-9 to TRBJ2-3; 11 bases line up with TRBD2. This CDR3 contains 16 residues. With V trimmed by 2 bases and J by 5 bases, 6 bases remained unmatched. The V gene's germline CDR1 is SEHNR and CDR2 FQNEAQ (reference sequence). Written as DNA, the CDR3 is TGTGCCAGCAGCTTACCACTAGCGGGAGAAGGAGATACGCAGTATTTT. Translating gives CASSLPLAGEGDTQYF.

The genes are TRBV7-3 and TRBJ1-2; 11 bases are a match to TRBD1. This CDR3 is 16 amino acids long. V lost 4 bases and J lost 7; bases outside the gene matches: 11. The germline V gene encodes CDR1 SGHTA and CDR2 FQGTGA. CDR3 DNA sequence: TGTGCCAGCAGCTATAGTGGGGACAGGGGGACCGGTGGCTACACCTTC. It translates to CASSYSGDRGTGGYTF.

The chain is built from TRBV5-1 and TRBJ2-5, with 7 bases identical to TRBD2. Germline V lookup: CDR1 SGHRS, CDR2 YFSETQ. Trimming removed 2 bases from V and 1 base from J; junction bases left unmatched: 2. The CDR3 extends over 14 amino acids. In DNA form, the CDR3 reads TGCGCCAGCAGCTTTTCTAGCGGCCAAGAGACCCAGTACTTC. Encoded protein: CASSFSSGQETQYF.